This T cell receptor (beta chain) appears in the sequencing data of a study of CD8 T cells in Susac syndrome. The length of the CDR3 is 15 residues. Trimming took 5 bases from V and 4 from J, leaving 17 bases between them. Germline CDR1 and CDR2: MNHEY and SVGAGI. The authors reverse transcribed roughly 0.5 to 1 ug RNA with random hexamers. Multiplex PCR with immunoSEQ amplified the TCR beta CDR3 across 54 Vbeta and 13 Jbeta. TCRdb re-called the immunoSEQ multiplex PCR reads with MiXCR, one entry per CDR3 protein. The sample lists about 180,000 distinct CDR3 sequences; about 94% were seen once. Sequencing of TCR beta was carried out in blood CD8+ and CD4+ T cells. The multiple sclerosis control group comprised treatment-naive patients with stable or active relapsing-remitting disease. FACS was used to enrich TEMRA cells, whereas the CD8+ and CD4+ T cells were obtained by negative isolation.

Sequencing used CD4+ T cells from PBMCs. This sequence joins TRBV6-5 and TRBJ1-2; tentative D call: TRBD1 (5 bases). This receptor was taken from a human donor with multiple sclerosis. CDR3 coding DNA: TGTGCCAGCAGTCGTGCCGGGGGGACTGGCTATGGCTACACCTTC. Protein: CASSRAGGTGYGYTF.